This TCR beta chain was sequenced in a study of T cell repertoires in cytomegalovirus infection. One entry per CDR3 protein, called by TCRdb with MiXCR from the reads. Of approximately 1,000,000 distinct CDR3 sequences in the sample, about a third are singletons; the top ten hold about an eighth. This clonotype was detected only a few times. What it recognizes is unknown. The V and J ends lost 2 bases and 8 bases respectively, with 3 bases between them. The CDR3 runs 11 residues. The germline V gene encodes CDR1 MGHRA and CDR2 YSYEKL. Regarding the study as a whole: Based on cumulative public TCR beta family frequency, carriers of CMV plus the relevant HLA were identified.

The source was cultured CD8+ T cells from PBMCs, collected from culture after CMV antigen stimulation. The rearrangement links TRBV4-1 to TRBJ1-4; D unresolved. The clonotype comes from a human donor in good health (CMV status not recorded). Some clones in this sample may be carry-over from other donors' samples. CDR3 loop: CASSQREKLFF. DNA of the CDR3: TGCGCCAGCAGCCAACGAGAAAAACTGTTTTTT.